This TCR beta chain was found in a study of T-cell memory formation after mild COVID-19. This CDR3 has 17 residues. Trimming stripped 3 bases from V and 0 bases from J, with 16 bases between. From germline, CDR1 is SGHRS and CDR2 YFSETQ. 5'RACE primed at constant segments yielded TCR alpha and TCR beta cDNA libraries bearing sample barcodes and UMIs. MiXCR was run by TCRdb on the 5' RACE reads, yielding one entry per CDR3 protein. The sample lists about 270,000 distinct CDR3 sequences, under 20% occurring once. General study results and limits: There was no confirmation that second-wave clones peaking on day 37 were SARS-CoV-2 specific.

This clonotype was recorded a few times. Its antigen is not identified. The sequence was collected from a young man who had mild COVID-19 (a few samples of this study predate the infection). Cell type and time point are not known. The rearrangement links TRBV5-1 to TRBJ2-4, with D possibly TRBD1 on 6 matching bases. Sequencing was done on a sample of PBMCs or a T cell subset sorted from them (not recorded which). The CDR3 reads CASSSYQTGLAKNIQYF. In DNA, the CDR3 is TGCGCCAGCAGCTCCTACCAGACAGGACTAGCCAAAAACATTCAGTACTTC.